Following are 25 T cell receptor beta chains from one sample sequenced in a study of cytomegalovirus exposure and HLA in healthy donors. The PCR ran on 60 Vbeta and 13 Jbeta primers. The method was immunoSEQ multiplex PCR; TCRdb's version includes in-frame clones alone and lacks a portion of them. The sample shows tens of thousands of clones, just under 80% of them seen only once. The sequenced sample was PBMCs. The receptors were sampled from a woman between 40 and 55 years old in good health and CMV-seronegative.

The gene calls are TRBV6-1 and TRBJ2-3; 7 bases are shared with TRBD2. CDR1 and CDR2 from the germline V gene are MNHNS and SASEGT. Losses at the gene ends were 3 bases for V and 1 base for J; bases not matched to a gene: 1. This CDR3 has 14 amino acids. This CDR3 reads CASSDAGGTDTQYF. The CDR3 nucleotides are TGTGCCAGCAGTGACGCGGGGGGCACAGATACGCAGTATTTT.

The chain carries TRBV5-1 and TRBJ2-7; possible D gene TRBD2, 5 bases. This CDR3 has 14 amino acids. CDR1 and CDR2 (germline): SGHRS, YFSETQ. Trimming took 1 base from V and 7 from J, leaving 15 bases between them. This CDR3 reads CASSLPGVPREQYF. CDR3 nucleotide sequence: TGCGCCAGCAGCTTGCCCGGGGTACCTAGGGAGCAGTACTTC.

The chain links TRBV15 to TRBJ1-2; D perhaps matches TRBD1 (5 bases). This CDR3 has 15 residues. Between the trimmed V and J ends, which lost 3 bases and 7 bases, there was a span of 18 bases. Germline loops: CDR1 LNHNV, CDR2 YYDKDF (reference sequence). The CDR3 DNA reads TGTGCCACCAGCAGCGACAAACAGATGGGGGGTGGCTACACCTTC. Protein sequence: CATSSDKQMGGGYTF.

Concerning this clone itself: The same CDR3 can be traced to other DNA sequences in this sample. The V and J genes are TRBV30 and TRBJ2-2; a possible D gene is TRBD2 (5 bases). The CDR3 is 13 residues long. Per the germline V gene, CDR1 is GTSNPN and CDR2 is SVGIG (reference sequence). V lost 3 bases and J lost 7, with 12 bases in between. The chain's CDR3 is CAWSRTGVGELFF. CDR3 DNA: TGTGCCTGGAGCCGGACTGGGGTCGGGGAGCTGTTTTTT.

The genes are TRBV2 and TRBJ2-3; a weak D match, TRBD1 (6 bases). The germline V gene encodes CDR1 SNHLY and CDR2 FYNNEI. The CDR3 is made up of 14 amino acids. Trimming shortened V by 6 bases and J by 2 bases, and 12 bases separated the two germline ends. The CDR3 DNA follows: TGTGCCAGCAGCCAACAGGGTTCCACAGATACGCAGTATTTT. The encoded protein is CASSQQGSTDTQYF.

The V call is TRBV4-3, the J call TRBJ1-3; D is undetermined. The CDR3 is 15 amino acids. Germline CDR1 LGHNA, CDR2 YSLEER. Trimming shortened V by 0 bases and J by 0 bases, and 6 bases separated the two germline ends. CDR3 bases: TGCGCCAGCAGCCAAGATACAAACTCTGGAAACACCATATATTTT. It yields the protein CASSQDTNSGNTIYF.

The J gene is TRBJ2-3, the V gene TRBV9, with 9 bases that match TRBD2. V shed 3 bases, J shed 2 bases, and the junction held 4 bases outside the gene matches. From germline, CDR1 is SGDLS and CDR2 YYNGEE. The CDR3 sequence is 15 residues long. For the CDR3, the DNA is TGTGCCAGCAGCGCCCGCGGGGGGGACACAGATACGCAGTATTTT. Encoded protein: CASSARGGDTDTQYF. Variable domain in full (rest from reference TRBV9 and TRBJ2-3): DSGVTQTPKHLITATGQRVTLRCSPRSGDLSVYWYQQSLDQGLQFLIQYYNGEERAKGNILERFSAQQFPDLHSELNLSSLELGDSALYFCASSARGGDTDTQYFGPGTRLTVL.

CDR3 in amino acids: CASLKRGGDNEQFF. The CDR3 bases are TGTGCCAGCTTGAAGCGGGGGGGCGACAATGAGCAGTTCTTC. V gene TRBV5-4 combines with J gene TRBJ2-1; 10 bases are a match to TRBD2. Looked up from germline, CDR1 is SGHNT and CDR2 is YYREEE (reference sequence). The V and J ends lost 7 bases and 5 bases, in that order; junction bases with no gene match: 6. There are 14 residues in the CDR3.

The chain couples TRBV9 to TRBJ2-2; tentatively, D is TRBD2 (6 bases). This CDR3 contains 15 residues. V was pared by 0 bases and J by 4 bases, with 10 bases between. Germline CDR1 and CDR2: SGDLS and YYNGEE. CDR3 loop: CASSVGNGGTGELFF. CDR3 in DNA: TGTGCCAGCAGCGTAGGAAACGGGGGCACCGGGGAGCTGTTTTTT.

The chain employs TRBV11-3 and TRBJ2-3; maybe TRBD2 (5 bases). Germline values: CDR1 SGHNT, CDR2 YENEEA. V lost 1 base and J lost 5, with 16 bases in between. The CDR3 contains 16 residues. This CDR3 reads CASSLVVPGSGDTQYF. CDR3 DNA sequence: TGTGCCAGCAGCTTAGTGGTTCCGGGAAGTGGAGATACGCAGTATTTT. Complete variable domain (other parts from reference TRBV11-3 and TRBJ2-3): EAGVVQSPRYKIIEKKQPVAFWCNPISGHNTLYWYLQNLGQGPELLIRYENEEAVDDSQLPKDRFSAERLKGVDSTLKIQPAELGDSAVYLCASSLVVPGSGDTQYFGPGTRLTVL.

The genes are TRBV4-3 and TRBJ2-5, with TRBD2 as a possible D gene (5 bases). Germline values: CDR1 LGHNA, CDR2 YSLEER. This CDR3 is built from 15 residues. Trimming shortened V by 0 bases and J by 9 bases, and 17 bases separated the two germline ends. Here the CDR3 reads CASSQDWTPRGSQYF. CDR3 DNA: TGCGCCAGCAGCCAAGATTGGACTCCCAGAGGGTCCCAGTACTTC.

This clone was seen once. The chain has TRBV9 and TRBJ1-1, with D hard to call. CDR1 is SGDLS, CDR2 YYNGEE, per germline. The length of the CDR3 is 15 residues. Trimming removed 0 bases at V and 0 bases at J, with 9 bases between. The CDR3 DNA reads TGTGCCAGCAGCGTAGGAGCAGGTGTGAACACTGAAGCTTTCTTT. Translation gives CASSVGAGVNTEAFF.

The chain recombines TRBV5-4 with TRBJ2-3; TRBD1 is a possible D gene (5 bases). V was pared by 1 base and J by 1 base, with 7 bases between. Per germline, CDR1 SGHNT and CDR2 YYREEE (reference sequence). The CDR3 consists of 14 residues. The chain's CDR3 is CASSLLQGTDTQYF. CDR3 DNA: TGTGCCAGCAGCTTGTTACAGGGCACAGATACGCAGTATTTT.

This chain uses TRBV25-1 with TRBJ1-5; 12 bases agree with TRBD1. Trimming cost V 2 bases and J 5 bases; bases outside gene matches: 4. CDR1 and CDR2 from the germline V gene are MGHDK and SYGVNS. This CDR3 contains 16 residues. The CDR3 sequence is CASSERGQGAHQPQHF. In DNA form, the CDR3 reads TGTGCCAGCAGTGAACGGGGACAGGGGGCGCATCAGCCCCAGCATTTT.

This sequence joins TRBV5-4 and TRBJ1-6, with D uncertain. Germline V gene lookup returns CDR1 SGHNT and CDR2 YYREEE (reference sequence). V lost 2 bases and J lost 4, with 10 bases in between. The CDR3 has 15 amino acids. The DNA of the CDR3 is TGTGCCAGCAGCTTCGCCCGGGAGTATAATTCACCCCTCCACTTT. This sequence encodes CASSFAREYNSPLHF.

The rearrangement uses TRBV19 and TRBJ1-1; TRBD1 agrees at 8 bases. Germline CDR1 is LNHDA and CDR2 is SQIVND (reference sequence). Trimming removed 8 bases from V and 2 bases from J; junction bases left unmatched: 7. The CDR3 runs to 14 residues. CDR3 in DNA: TGTGCCAGTGGAAGGACAGGGCTTAACACTGAAGCTTTCTTT. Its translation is CASGRTGLNTEAFF.

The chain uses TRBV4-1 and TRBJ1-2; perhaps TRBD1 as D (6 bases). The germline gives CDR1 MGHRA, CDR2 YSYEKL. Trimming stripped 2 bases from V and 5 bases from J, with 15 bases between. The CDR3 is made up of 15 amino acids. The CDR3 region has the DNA TGCGCCAGCAGCCAACCAGGGGACACCTGGTATGGCTACACCTTC. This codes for CASSQPGDTWYGYTF.

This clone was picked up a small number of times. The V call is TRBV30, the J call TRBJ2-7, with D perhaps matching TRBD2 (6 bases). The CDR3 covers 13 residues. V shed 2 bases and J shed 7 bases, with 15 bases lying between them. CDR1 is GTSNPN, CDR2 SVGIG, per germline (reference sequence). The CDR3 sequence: CAWSRGTLGEQYF. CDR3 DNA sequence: TGTGCCTGGAGTCGGGGGACCCTCGGGGAGCAGTACTTC.

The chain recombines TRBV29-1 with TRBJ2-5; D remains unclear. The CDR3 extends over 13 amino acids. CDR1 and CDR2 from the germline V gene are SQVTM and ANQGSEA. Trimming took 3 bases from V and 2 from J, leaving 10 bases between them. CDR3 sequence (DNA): TGCAGCGTTGATGGCCAGGCACAAGAGACCCAGTACTTC. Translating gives CSVDGQAQETQYF.

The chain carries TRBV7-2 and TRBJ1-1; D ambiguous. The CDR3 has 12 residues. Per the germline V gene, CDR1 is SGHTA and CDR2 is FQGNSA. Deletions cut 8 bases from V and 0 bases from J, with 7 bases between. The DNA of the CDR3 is TGTGCCAGCGGGCTTATGAACACTGAAGCTTTCTTT. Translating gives CASGLMNTEAFF.

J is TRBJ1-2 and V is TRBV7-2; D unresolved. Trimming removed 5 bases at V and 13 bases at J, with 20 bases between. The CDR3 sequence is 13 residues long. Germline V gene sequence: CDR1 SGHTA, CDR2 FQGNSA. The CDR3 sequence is CASSLRIDQAGTF. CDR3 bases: TGTGCCAGCAGCCTACGTATCGACCAGGCGGGCACCTTC.

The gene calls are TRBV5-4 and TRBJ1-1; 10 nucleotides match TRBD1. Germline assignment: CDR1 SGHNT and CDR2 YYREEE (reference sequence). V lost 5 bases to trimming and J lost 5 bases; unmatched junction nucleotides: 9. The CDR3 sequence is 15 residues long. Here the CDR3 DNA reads TGTGCCAGCAGATCGGACAGGGGGAGACGGACTGAAGCTTTCTTT. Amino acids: CASRSDRGRRTEAFF.

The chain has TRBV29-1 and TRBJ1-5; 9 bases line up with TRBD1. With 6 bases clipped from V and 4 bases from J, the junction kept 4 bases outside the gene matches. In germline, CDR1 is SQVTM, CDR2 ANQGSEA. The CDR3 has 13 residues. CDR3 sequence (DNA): TGCAGCGTCGCCGGGACAGGGAATCAGCCCCAGCATTTT. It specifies CSVAGTGNQPQHF.

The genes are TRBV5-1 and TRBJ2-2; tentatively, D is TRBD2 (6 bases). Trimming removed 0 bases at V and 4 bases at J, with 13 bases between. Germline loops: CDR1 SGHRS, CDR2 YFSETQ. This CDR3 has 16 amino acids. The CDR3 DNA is TGCGCCAGCAGCTTGGGGGGCCGGGGGATCACCGGGGAGCTGTTTTTT. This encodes CASSLGGRGITGELFF. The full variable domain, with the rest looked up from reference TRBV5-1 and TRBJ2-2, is KAGVTQTPRYLIKTRGQQVTLSCSPISGHRSVSWYQQTPGQGLQFLFEYFSETQRNKGNFPGRFSGRQFSNSRSEMNVSTLELGDSALYLCASSLGGRGITGELFFGEGSRLTVL.

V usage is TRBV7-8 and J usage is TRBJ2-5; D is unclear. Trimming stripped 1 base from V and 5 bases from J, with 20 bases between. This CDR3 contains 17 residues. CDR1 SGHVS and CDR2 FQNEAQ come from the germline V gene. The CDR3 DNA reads TGTGCCAGCAGCTTAGTTCGTGGGTCCCAATTCGGGGAGACCCAGTACTTC. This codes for CASSLVRGSQFGETQYF.